Shown below are 3 T cell receptor beta chains from a single sample sequenced in a study of response to subunit inactivated influenza vaccine. MiXCR, run by TCRdb on the RT-PCR reads, gives a single entry per CDR3 protein. Of about 540,000 distinct CDR3 sequences in the sample, around a quarter are singletons; the top ten hold around 2.8%. The data were also submitted as part of a second study, on T cells expressing NK-cell markers. That source adds: The TCR beta cDNA came from 5'RACE template switching with UMIs.

The starting material was CD4+ T cells sorted from PBMCs, obtained roughly 12 days after vaccination. These receptors were taken from a man aged 45-65 years who received an inactivated influenza vaccine.

The V call is TRBV6-1, the J call TRBJ1-5; TRBD1 agrees at 10 bases. CDR3 length equals 16 residues. V gave up 8 bases and J gave up 2 bases; unmatched junction bases: 9. In germline, CDR1 is MNHNS, CDR2 SASEGT. CDR3 coding DNA: TGTGCCAGCCGGGACAGGGGCCTCTTGGGCAATCAGCCCCAGCATTTT. Amino acids: CASRDRGLLGNQPQHF.

This chain links TRBV20-1 with TRBJ2-7; no definite D call. This CDR3 is built from 11 residues. The V end lost 3 bases, the J end lost 3 bases, and 6 bases lay between the germline ends. Germline V CDR1 and CDR2: DFQATT, SNEGSKA (reference sequence). CDR3 protein: CSARGIYEQYF. As DNA, the CDR3 is TGCAGTGCTAGGGGGATCTACGAGCAGTACTTC.

V gene TRBV18 combines with J gene TRBJ2-3, with D possibly TRBD1 on 5 matching bases. The germline CDR1 and CDR2 sequences are KGHSH and LQKENI. CDR3 length: 13 residues. The V end was cut by 3 bases, the J end by 4 bases, with 8 bases between. CDR3 residues: CASSPGQSDTQYF. In DNA, the CDR3 is TGTGCCAGCTCACCCGGACAATCAGATACGCAGTATTTT.